One and the same sample provided the 4 T cell receptor beta chains below, sequenced in a study of T cells in Graves' hyperthyroidism and ophthalmopathy (dated by TCRdb to the late 2010s). To prepare the library, multiplex PCR was applied. The data were produced on an Illumina HiSeq 2000. The TCR beta CDR3 regions were amplified from the RNA transcripts. The TCR CDR3 was subjected to a first round of RT-PCR using the HTBI primer set and the Qiagen OneStep RT-PCR kit. TCRdb's own reprocessing of the public reads used fastp at Q25 and MiXCR and kept productive beta chains. When rows share a CDR3 protein, they turn into one entry using the most common DNA and genes. This sample gives under 300,000 distinct CDR3 sequences in total; less than 30% of them show up just once. About a quarter of the sample is taken by the ten largest. The sequenced material came from blood. The receptor set was obtained from a man aged 35 to 55 with Graves' hyperthyroidism that later progressed to Graves' ophthalmopathy.

This clonotype was observed many times. This rearrangement joins TRBV19 to TRBJ2-7; 11 nucleotides match TRBD2. Germline-derived CDR1 and CDR2 are LNHDA and SQIVND (reference sequence). This CDR3 has 16 amino acids. V trimming: 4 bases; J trimming: 0 bases; junction bases outside the gene matches: 5. CDR3 amino acids: CASSKIAGGPSYEQYF. CDR3 bases: TGTGCCAGTAGTAAGATAGCGGGAGGGCCCTCCTACGAGCAGTACTTC.

This clonotype was recorded at least ten times. V is TRBV20-1 and J is TRBJ1-2, with D tentatively TRBD1 (5 bases). CDR1 is DFQATT, CDR2 SNEGSKA, per germline (reference sequence). The V and J ends lost 0 bases and 4 bases respectively, with 12 bases between them. This CDR3 is built from 14 residues. The CDR3 DNA reads as TGCAGTGCTAGAGATTCGGGGGTCTCCTATGGCTACACCTTC. Protein: CSARDSGVSYGYTF.

This clonotype was observed once. The chain links TRBV7-9 to TRBJ1-5; no reliable D call. The CDR3 sequence is 13 residues long. Germline V gene data show CDR1 as SEHNR and CDR2 as FQNEAQ (reference sequence). V was cut by 2 bases and J by 7 bases, with 9 bases left in between. CDR3 region: CASSLSDWQPQHF. CDR3 DNA sequence: TGTGCCAGCAGCTTATCCGACTGGCAGCCCCAGCATTTT.

This clonotype came up a few times. The chain carries TRBV15 and TRBJ2-7, with 7 bases that match TRBD1. Per the germline V gene, CDR1 is LNHNV and CDR2 is YYDKDF (reference sequence). This CDR3 region has 14 residues. Losses at the gene ends were 2 bases for V and 1 base for J; bases not matched to a gene: 2. The CDR3 protein is CATSRYRGSYEQYF. CDR3 coding DNA: TGTGCCACCAGCAGATACAGGGGTTCCTACGAGCAGTACTTC.